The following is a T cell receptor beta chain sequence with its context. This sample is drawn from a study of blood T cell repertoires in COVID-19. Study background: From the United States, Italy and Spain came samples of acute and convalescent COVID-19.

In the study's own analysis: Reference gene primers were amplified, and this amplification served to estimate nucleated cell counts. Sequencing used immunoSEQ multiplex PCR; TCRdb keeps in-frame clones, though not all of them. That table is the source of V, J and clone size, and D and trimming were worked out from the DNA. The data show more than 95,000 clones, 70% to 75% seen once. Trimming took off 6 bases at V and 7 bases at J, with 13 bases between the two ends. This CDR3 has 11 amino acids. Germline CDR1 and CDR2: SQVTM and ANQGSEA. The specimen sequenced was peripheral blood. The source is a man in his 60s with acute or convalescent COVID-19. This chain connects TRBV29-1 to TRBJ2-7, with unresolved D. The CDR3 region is CSVGTAGEQYF. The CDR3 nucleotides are TGCAGCGTGGGTACAGCTGGAGAGCAGTACTTC.